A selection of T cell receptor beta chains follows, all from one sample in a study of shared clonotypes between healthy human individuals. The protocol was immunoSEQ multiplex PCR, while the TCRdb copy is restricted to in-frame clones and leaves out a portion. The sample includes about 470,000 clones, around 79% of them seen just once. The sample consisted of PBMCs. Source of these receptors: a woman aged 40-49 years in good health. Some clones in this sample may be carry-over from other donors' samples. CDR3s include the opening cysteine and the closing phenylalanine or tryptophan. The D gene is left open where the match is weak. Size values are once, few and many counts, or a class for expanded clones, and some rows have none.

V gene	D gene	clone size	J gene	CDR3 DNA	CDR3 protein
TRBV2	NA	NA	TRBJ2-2	TGTGCCAGCAGTGGCACGGGGCCTTCCACCGGGGAGCTGTTTTTT	CASSGTGPSTGELFF
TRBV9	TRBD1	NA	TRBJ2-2	TGTGCCAGCACGGGGACAGTTAACACCGGGGAGCTGTTTTTT	CASTGTVNTGELFF
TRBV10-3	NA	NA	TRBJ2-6	TGTGCCATCAGTGAATCGGTGTTCACCTCTGGGGCCAACGTCCTGACTTTC	CAISESVFTSGANVLTF
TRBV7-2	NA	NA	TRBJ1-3	TGTGCCAGCAGCTTGTCGGGGCTCTCTGGAAACACCATATATTTT	CASSLSGLSGNTIYF
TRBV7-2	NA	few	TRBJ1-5	TGTGCCAGCAGCTTAGCGCCGGGAACCCATTGGCCCCAGCATTTT	CASSLAPGTHWPQHF
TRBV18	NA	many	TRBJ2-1	TGTGCCAGCTCACCGACTGCCGGGACGGCTCCTTACAATGAGCAGTTCTTC	CASSPTAGTAPYNEQFF
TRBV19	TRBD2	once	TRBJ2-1	TGTGCCAGTCCGCCGGGACTAGCGGGAGATGAGACCTCGAATGAGCAGTTCTTC	CASPPGLAGDETSNEQFF
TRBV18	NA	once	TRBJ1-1	TGTGCCAGCTCACGGACAGAAACTAACACTGAAGCTTTCTTT	CASSRTETNTEAFF
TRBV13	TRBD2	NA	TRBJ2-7	TGTGCCAGCAGCTTATCCCGACTAGCGGGGGGACTGGAGCAGTACTTC	CASSLSRLAGGLEQYF
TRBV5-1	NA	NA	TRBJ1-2	TGCGCCAGCAGCGGAACCGGGACGACGGGGGGCTATGGCTACACCTTC	CASSGTGTTGGYGYTF
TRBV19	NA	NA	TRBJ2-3	TGTGCCAGTAAGAACCGGGACGCAGATACGCAGTATTTT	CASKNRDADTQYF
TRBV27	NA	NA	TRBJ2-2	TGTGCCAGCACCCTTAGTGATAACACCGGGGAGCTGTTTTTT	CASTLSDNTGELFF
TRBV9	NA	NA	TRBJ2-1	TGTGCCAGCAGCGTAGGGGTCCAGGCCCGGGAGCAGTTCTTC	CASSVGVQAREQFF
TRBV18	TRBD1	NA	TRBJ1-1	TGTGCCAGCTCACGGGACAGCCAGAACACTGAAGCTTTCTTT	CASSRDSQNTEAFF
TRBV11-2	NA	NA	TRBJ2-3	TGTGCCAGCAGCCCTCTGAGCGGCCCGGGGACAGATACGCAGTATTTT	CASSPLSGPGTDTQYF
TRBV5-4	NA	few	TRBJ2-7	TGTGCCAGCAGCCCAACCCAGGGCTACGAGCAGTACTTC	CASSPTQGYEQYF
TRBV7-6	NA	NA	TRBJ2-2	TGTGCCAGCAGCTTAAGTATATATACCGGGGAGCTGTTTTTT	CASSLSIYTGELFF
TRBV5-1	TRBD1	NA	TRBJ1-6	TGCGCCAGCAGTCCCCGGGACAGAGCCTCCTATAATTCACCCCTCCACTTT	CASSPRDRASYNSPLHF
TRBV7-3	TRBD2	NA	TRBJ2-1	TGTGCCAGCAGCTACCTAGCGGGAACGTACAATGAGCAGTTCTTC	CASSYLAGTYNEQFF
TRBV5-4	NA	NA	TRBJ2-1	TGTGCCAGCAGCTTGGGCCTAGCAGGCAATGAGCAGTTCTTC	CASSLGLAGNEQFF
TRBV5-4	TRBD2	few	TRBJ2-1	TGTGCCAGCAGCTTCCTCCGTAGCGGGAACTTAAACAATGAGCAGTTCTTC	CASSFLRSGNLNNEQFF
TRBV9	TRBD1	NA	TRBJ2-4	TGTGCCAGCAGCGTAGCAGGGGGACACCCGTCAAACATTCAGTACTTC	CASSVAGGHPSNIQYF
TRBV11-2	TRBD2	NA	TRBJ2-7	TGTGCCAGCAGCTTAGATACTAGCGGGAGTGACGAGCAGTACTTC	CASSLDTSGSDEQYF
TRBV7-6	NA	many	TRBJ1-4	TGTGCCAGCAGCCCGTATGGGGGTAATGAAAAACTGTTTTTT	CASSPYGGNEKLFF
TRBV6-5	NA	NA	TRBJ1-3	TGTGCCAGCAGAACTGACGGGAACTCTGGAAACACCATATATTTT	CASRTDGNSGNTIYF
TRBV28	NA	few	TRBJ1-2	TGTGCCAGCAGCACCGGGACATCAGACGGCTACACCTTC	CASSTGTSDGYTF
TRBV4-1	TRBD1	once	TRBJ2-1	TGCGCCAGCAGCCACGACAGGGTAGGCACGGACCCCTACAATGAGCAGTTCTTC	CASSHDRVGTDPYNEQFF
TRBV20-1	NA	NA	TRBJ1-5	TGCAGTGCTGGGGGGGGTCGGGCCCAGCATTTT	CSAGGGRAQHF
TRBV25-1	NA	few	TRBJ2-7	TGTGCCAGCAGTGCAGGGGTTCCCTACGAGCAGTACTTC	CASSAGVPYEQYF
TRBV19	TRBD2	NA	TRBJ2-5	TGTGCCAGTAGCACTCAGTTAGCGGGAGTCATCCAAGAGACCCAGTACTTC	CASSTQLAGVIQETQYF
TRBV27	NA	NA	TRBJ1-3	TGTGCCAGCAGTGGTGGCGACTCTGGAAACACCATATATTTT	CASSGGDSGNTIYF
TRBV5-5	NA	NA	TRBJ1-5	TGTGCCAGCAGTTTGGGGGGAACCGGTCAGCCCCAGCATTTT	CASSLGGTGQPQHF
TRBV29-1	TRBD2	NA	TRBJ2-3	TGCAGCGTCTGGACTAGAAGTACAGATACGCAGTATTTT	CSVWTRSTDTQYF
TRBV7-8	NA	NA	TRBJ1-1	TGTGCCAGCAGCTTAGAACGAGGTACTGAAGCTTTCTTT	CASSLERGTEAFF
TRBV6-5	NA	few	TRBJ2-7	TGTGCCAGCAGCCCAGCGGATTACTACGAGCAGTACTTC	CASSPADYYEQYF
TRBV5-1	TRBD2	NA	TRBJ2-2	TGCGCCAGCAGCCCGCGGACTAGCGGGAGGGATTACACCGGGGAGCTGTTTTTT	CASSPRTSGRDYTGELFF
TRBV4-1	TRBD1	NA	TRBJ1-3	TGCGCCAGCAGCCAGGGCAGGGGGGAATCCTCTGGAAACACCATATATTTT	CASSQGRGESSGNTIYF